This is a list of T cell receptor beta chains from one sample in a study of control samples from healthy donors and cancer patients. Sequencing was performed with immunoSEQ multiplex PCR; in TCRdb, only in-frame clones are kept and a portion is missing. This repertoire shows about 75,000 clones, about 95% found once; its top ten account for over 5%. Sequenced input: blood. Every receptor here comes from a woman aged 40 to 50 in good health. The CDR3 runs from the conserved cysteine through the conserved F or W. The D gene is left open where the match is weak. Not all rows give a size; the values are once, few, many and, for expanded clones, a class.

v_gene,j_gene,abundance,d_gene,CDR3nt,CDR3aa
TRBV6-4,TRBJ1-4,once,-,TGTGCCAGGACGTGTAAGGGTTGGAGTGAAAAACTGTTTTTT,CARTCKGWSEKLFF
TRBV12-3/TRBV12-4,TRBJ1-2,-,-,TGTGCCAGCAGACAAAACCAGAACTATGGCTACACCTTC,CASRQNQNYGYTF
TRBV11-3,TRBJ1-1,-,-,TGTGCCAGGTGGGGACTCAGGAACACTGAAGCTTTCTTT,CARWGLRNTEAFF
TRBV7-8,TRBJ1-3,-,-,TGTGCCAGCAGCTTAAATTCGGTATCTGGAAACACCATATATTTT,CASSLNSVSGNTIYF
TRBV7-2,TRBJ2-7,-,-,TGTGCCAGCAGCTTAGTGCGTCAGGGGGGGTACGAGCAGTACTTC,CASSLVRQGGYEQYF
TRBV13,TRBJ1-1,-,-,TGTGCCAGCAGCTTAGATGGTGGGAACACTGAAGCTTTCTTT,CASSLDGGNTEAFF
TRBV15,TRBJ1-1,-,-,TGTGCCACCAGCAGAGATCGACAGAACACTGAAGCTTTCTTT,CATSRDRQNTEAFF
TRBV2,TRBJ1-4,-,-,TGTGCCAGCAGTGGTACAGCAACAACTAATGAAAAACTGTTTTTT,CASSGTATTNEKLFF
TRBV7-9,TRBJ1-4,-,TRBD1,TGTGCCAGCAGCTTCTGGACAGGGAATGAAAAACTGTTTTTT,CASSFWTGNEKLFF
TRBV27,TRBJ2-1,-,-,TGTGCCAGCAAATCTACTAGTATGGTCTTCAATGAGCAGTTCTTC,CASKSTSMVFNEQFF
TRBV7-2,TRBJ2-7,-,TRBD2,TGTGCCAGCAGCAGTAGCGGGGGCCCCTACGAGCAGTACTTC,CASSSSGGPYEQYF
TRBV24-1,TRBJ2-7,-,TRBD1,TGTGCCACCAGTGACACCTACAGGGGAGTCCACGAGCAGTACTTC,CATSDTYRGVHEQYF
TRBV6-5,TRBJ1-3,-,-,TGTGCCAGCCACCGGGACCGTACTGGAAACACCATATATTTT,CASHRDRTGNTIYF
TRBV24-1,TRBJ2-7,-,-,TGTGCCAACATCGAACAGAGCTCCTACGAGCAGTACTTC,CANIEQSSYEQYF
TRBV19,TRBJ1-1,-,TRBD1,TGTGCCAGTAGGAGGGACAGATTGAACACTGAAGCTTTCTTT,CASRRDRLNTEAFF
TRBV28,TRBJ1-4,-,-,TGTGCCAGCAGCCCCAGGGTCTTTGGTGAAAAACTGTTTTTT,CASSPRVFGEKLFF
TRBV7-6,TRBJ1-1,-,-,TGTGCCAGCAGCCATTCTTTTCCCGTTGACACTGAAGCTTTCTTT,CASSHSFPVDTEAFF
TRBV12-5,TRBJ2-1,-,-,TGTGCTAGTGGTTCGGGACTCCCGGGGGAGCAGTTCTTC,CASGSGLPGEQFF
TRBV5-1,TRBJ1-1,once,TRBD1,TGCGCCAGCAGCTTCTGGACAGGAGACACTGAAGCTTTCTTT,CASSFWTGDTEAFF
TRBV5-1,TRBJ2-7,-,TRBD1,TGCGCCAGCAGCTTGGCCCCGACAGGGGGGTACGAGCAGTACTTC,CASSLAPTGGYEQYF
TRBV2,TRBJ2-5,-,-,TGTGCCAGCAGCCTCTCGGTATCGGAGACCCAGTACTTC,CASSLSVSETQYF
TRBV29-1,TRBJ1-3,-,TRBD1,TGCAGCGTTGGGACAGGGGTTGGAAACACCATATATTTT,CSVGTGVGNTIYF
TRBV29-1,TRBJ1-3,-,-,TGCAGCGTTGCGTCCAACTCTGGAAACACCATATATTTT,CSVASNSGNTIYF
TRBV5-6,TRBJ1-4,-,-,TGTGCCAGCAGCCAAATCGACGTGTTGGGTGAAAAACTGTTTTTT,CASSQIDVLGEKLFF
TRBV11-2,TRBJ1-1,-,TRBD1,TGTGCCAGCAGCCCGTACAGGGGGAGGAACACTGAAGCTTTCTTT,CASSPYRGRNTEAFF
TRBV29-1,TRBJ2-3,-,TRBD2,TGCAGCGTAGACTCCGGGACTAGCGGGGATATTGGCACAGATACGCAGTATTTT,CSVDSGTSGDIGTDTQYF
TRBV7-8,TRBJ1-2,-,TRBD1,TGTGCCAGCAGCCCAACCCGGGACAGAGCATACTATGGCTACACCTTC,CASSPTRDRAYYGYTF
TRBV29-1,TRBJ2-1,-,-,TGCAGCGTTGAGGGCAGAAGATACAATGAGCAGTTCTTC,CSVEGRRYNEQFF
TRBV5-1,TRBJ1-4,-,-,TGCGCCAGCAGCTTCGGGAACCCGAATGCTAATGAAAAACTGTTTTTT,CASSFGNPNANEKLFF
TRBV6-5,TRBJ1-4,once,TRBD1,TGTGCCAGCAGTCGAACAGGGGGCGGTGAAAAACTGTTTTTT,CASSRTGGGEKLFF
TRBV27,TRBJ1-1,-,TRBD1,TGTGCCAGCAGTCTACTCCGGGACAGGAGAATGAACACTGAAGCTTTCTTT,CASSLLRDRRMNTEAFF
TRBV28,TRBJ2-2,-,-,TGTGCCAGCAGTCCCCGGATAAGGACCCGGGGGACCACCGGGGAGCTGTTTTTT,CASSPRIRTRGTTGELFF
TRBV12-3/TRBV12-4,TRBJ2-5,-,-,TGTGCCAGCAGTTTACAGGGCCAAGAGACCCAGTACTTC,CASSLQGQETQYF
TRBV28,TRBJ1-6,-,TRBD1,TGTGCCAGCAGTCCACCCCAGGGGGCGTGTCTCTTT,CASSPPQGACLF
TRBV6-5,TRBJ1-5,-,-,TGTGCCAGCAGTTACCGTAGGGTGACTAGCAATCAGCCCCAGCATTTT,CASSYRRVTSNQPQHF
TRBV10-3,TRBJ1-1,-,-,TGTGCCACAAACTCAGGTTGGCAGGGCCCCACTGAAGCTTTCTTT,CATNSGWQGPTEAFF
TRBV12-3/TRBV12-4,TRBJ2-7,-,TRBD2,TGTGCCAGCAGTTCTAGCGGGGGTTACGAGCAGTACTTC,CASSSSGGYEQYF
TRBV4-2,TRBJ1-1,-,-,TGTGCCAGCAGCCAAGACCGCCAGAACACTGAAGCTTTCTTT,CASSQDRQNTEAFF
TRBV5-1,TRBJ2-7,-,TRBD1,TGCGCCAGCAGCCTGGGACAGGGTCTCTACGAGCAGTACTTC,CASSLGQGLYEQYF
TRBV4-2,TRBJ2-1,once,-,TGTGCCAGCAGCCAAGAAAGTCAGCGGGAGCAGTTCTTC,CASSQESQREQFF
TRBV5-1,TRBJ2-6,-,-,TGCGCCACCAAAGGCCGTCTAGCTGGGGCCAACGTCCTGACTTTC,CATKGRLAGANVLTF
TRBV28,TRBJ1-6,-,TRBD1,TGTGCCAGCAGTTCGGGACAGTATAATTCACCCCTCCACTTT,CASSSGQYNSPLHF
TRBV5-1,TRBJ2-1,-,-,TGCGCCAGCAGCTTGGCGGGATACGGGAGCAAGCAGTTCTTC,CASSLAGYGSKQFF
TRBV5-1,TRBJ1-4,-,-,TGCGCCAGCAGCATAAACAGGGTAGGGAAACTGTTTTTT,CASSINRVGKLFF
TRBV2,TRBJ1-1,-,-,TGTGCCCTTACACGGAACACTGAAGCTTTCTTT,CALTRNTEAFF
TRBV7-2,TRBJ2-1,-,-,TGTGCCAGCAGCTTATGGAACTTTGGGGCCGGCGACTACAATGAGCAGTTCTTC,CASSLWNFGAGDYNEQFF
TRBV2,TRBJ1-4,-,TRBD1,TGTGCCACCCAGACAGGGATTAATGAAAAACTGTTTTTT,CATQTGINEKLFF
TRBV5-1,TRBJ1-3,-,TRBD1,TGCGCCAGCAGCACCCGGACAGGCCTTTCTGGAAACACCATATATTTT,CASSTRTGLSGNTIYF
TRBV4-1,TRBJ1-5,-,TRBD1,TGCGCCAGCAGCCCGGGGACAGGGATAGTGTCGGGCAATCAGCCCCAGCATTTT,CASSPGTGIVSGNQPQHF
TRBV27,TRBJ2-3,-,-,TGTGCCAGCAGGGCTCCGGGCCGAGGCACAGATACGCAGTATTTT,CASRAPGRGTDTQYF
TRBV30,TRBJ2-3,-,TRBD2,TGTGCCTGGAGTAGCGGGGGACCCACAGATACGCAGTATTTT,CAWSSGGPTDTQYF
TRBV18,TRBJ2-7,-,-,TGTGCCAGCTCACCGCCGGGGCCCGACGAGCAGTACTTC,CASSPPGPDEQYF
TRBV6-5,TRBJ1-6,-,-,TGTGCCAGCAGTTTTGGACCGCGCCCCAATTCACCCCTCCACTTT,CASSFGPRPNSPLHF
TRBV5-6,TRBJ2-1,medium-sized,TRBD2,TGTGCCAGCAGTCACTTGTTACTAGCGGGAGCCTACAATGAGCAGTTCTTC,CASSHLLLAGAYNEQFF